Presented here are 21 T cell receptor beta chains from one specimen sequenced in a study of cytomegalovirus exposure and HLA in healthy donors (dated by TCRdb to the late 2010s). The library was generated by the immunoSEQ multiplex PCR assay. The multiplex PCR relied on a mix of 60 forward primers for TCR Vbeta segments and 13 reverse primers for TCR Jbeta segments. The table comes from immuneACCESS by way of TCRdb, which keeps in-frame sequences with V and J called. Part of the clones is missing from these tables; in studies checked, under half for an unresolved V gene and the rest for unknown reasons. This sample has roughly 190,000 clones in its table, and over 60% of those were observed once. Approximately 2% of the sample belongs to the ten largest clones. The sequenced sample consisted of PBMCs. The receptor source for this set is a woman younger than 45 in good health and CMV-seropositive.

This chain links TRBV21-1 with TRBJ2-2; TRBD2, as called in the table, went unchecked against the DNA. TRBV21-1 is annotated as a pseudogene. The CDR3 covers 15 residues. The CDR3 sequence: CASSKEEVYTGELFF. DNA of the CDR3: TGTGCCAGCAGCAAAGAGGAGGTTTACACCGGGGAGCTGTTTTTT.

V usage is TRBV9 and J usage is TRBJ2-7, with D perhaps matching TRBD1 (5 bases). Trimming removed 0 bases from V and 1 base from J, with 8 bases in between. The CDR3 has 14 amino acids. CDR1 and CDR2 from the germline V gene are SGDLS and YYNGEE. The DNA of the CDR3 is TGTGCCAGCAGCGTAGCAGGGATTTCCTACGAGCAGTACTTC. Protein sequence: CASSVAGISYEQYF.

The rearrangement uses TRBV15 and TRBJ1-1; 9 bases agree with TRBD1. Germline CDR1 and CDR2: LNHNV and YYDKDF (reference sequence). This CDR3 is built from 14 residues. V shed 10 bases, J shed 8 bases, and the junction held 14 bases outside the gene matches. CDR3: CAINRGRTFEEAFF. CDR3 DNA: TGTGCCATTAACAGGGGGCGAACCTTTGAAGAAGCTTTCTTT. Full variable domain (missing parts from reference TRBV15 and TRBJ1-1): DAMVIQNPRYQVTQFGKPVTLSCSQTLNHNVMYWYQQKSSQAPKLLFHYYDKDFNNEADTPDNFQSRRPNTSFCFLDIRSPGLGDTAMYLCAINRGRTFEEAFFGQGTRLTVV.

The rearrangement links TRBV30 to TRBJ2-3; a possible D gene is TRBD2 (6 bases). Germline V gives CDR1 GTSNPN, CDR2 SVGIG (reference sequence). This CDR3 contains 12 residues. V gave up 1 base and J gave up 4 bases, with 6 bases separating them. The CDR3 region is CAWSGGADTQYF. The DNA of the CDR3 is TGTGCCTGGAGTGGGGGGGCAGATACGCAGTATTTT.

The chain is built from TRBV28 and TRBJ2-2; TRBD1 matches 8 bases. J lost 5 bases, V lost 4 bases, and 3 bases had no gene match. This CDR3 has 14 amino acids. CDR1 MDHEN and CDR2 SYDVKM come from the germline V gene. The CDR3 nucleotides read TGTGCCAGCAGTTCAGGGGGCGAAACCGGGGAGCTGTTTTTT. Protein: CASSSGGETGELFF.

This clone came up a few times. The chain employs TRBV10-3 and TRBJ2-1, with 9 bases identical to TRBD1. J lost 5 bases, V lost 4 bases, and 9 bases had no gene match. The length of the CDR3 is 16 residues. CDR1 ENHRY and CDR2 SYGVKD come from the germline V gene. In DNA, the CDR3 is TGTGCCATCAGTGGAACTGACAGGGGGTACGACAATGAGCAGTTCTTC. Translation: CAISGTDRGYDNEQFF.

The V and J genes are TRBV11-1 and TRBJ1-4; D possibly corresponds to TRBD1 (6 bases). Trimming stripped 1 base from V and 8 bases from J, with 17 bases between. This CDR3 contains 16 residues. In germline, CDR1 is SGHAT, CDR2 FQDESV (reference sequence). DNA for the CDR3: TGTGCCAGCAGCTTAGAGATTACAGGGTTCTGGGAAAAACTGTTTTTT. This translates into CASSLEITGFWEKLFF.

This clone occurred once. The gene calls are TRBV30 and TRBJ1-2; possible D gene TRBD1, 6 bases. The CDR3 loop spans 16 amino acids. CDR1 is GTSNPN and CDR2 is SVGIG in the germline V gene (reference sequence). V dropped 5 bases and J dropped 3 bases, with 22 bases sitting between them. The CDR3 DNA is TGTGCCTGGGAGGGGGGGCCGGGACGCGCAGACTATGGCTACACCTTC. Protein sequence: CAWEGGPGRADYGYTF.

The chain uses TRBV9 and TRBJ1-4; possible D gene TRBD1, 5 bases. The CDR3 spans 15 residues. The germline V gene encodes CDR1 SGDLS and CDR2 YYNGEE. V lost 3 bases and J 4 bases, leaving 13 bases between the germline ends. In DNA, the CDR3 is TGTGCCAGCAGCGGAGGACGGGGGATTAATGAAAAACTGTTTTTT. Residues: CASSGGRGINEKLFF.

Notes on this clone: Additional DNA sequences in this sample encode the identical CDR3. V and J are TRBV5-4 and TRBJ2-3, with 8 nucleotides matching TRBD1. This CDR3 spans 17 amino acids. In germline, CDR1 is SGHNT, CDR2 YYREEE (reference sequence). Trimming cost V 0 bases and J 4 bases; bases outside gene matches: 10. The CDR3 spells CASSLGLGQGAPDTQYF. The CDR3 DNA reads TGTGCCAGCAGCTTGGGCCTAGGGCAGGGGGCGCCAGATACGCAGTATTTT.

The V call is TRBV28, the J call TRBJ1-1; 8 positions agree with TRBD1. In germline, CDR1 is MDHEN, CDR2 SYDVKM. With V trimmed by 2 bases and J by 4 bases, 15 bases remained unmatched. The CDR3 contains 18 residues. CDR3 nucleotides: TGTGCCAGCAGTTTAGGGGGGCGACAGGGGATAACTGGCACTGAAGCTTTCTTT. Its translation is CASSLGGRQGITGTEAFF.

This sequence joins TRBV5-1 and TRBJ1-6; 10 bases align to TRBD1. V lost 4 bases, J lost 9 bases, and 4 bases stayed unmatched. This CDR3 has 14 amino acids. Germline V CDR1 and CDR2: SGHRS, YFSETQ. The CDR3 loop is CASSAGQGPSPLHF. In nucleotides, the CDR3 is TGCGCCAGCAGCGCGGGACAGGGGCCTTCACCCCTCCACTTT.

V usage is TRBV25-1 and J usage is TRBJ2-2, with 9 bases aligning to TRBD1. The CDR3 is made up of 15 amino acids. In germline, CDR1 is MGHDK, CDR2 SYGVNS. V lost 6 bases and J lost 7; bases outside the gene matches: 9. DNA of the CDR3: TGTGCCAGCAGCAACACAGGGGGCGCGATCGGGGAGCTGTTTTTT. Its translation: CASSNTGGAIGELFF.

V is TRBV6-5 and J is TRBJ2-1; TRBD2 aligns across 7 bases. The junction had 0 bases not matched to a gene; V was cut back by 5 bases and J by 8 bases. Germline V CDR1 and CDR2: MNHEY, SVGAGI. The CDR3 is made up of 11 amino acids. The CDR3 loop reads CASSRGDEQFF. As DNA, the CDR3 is TGTGCCAGCAGTCGGGGGGATGAGCAGTTCTTC.

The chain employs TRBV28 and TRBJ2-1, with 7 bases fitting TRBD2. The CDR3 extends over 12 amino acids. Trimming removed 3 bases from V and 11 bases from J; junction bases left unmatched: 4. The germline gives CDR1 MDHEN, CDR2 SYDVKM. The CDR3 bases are TGTGCCAGCAGTTTGGGGCGGGAGAAGCAGTTCTTC. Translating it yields CASSLGREKQFF.

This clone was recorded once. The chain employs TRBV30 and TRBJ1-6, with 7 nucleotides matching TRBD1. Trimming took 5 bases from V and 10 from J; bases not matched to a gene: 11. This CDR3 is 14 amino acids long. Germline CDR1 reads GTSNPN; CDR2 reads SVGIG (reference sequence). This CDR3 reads CAWGAGQVYSPLHF. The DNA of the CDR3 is TGTGCCTGGGGTGCTGGACAGGTATACTCACCCCTCCACTTT.

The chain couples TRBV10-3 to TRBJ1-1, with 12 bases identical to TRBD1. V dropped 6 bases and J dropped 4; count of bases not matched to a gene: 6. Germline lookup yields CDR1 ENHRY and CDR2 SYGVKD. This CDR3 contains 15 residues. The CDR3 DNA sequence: TGTGCCATCAGACCGGGACAGGGGGCGCGCACTGAAGCTTTCTTT. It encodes CAIRPGQGARTEAFF.

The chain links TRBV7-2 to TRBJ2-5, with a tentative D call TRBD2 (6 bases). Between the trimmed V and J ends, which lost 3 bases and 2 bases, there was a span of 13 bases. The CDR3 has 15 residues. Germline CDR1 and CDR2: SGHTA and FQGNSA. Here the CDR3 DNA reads TGTGCCAGCAGCTTGGCGGGGATGGAGCAAGAGACCCAGTACTTC. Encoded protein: CASSLAGMEQETQYF.

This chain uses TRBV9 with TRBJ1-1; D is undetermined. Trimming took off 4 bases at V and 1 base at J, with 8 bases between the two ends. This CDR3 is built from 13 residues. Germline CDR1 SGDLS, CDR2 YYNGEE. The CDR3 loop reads CASSPGGNTEAFF. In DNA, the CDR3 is TGTGCCAGCAGCCCCGGCGGGAACACTGAAGCTTTCTTT.

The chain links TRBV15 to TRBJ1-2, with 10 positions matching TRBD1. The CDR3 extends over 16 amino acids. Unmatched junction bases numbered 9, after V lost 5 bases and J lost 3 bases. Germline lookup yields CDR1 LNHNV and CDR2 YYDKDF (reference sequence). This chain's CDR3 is CATSGWDRGEDYGYTF. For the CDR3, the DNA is TGTGCCACCAGCGGCTGGGACAGGGGAGAAGACTATGGCTACACCTTC.

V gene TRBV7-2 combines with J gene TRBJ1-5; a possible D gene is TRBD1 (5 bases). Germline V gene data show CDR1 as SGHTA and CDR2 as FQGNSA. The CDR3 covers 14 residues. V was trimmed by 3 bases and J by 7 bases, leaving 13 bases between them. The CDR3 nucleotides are TGTGCCAGCAGCTTTCTGACGGAGGGGCAGCCCCAGCATTTT. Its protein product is CASSFLTEGQPQHF.